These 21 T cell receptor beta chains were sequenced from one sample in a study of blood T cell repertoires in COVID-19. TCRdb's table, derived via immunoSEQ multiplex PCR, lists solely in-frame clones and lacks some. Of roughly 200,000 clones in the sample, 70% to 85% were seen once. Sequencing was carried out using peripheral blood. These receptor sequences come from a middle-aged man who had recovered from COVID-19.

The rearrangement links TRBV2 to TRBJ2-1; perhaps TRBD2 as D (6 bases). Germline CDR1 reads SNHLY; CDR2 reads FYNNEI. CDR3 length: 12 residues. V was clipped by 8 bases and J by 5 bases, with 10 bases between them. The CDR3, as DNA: TGTGCCAGCGAATCTAGCGACAATGAGCAGTTCTTC. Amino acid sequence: CASESSDNEQFF.

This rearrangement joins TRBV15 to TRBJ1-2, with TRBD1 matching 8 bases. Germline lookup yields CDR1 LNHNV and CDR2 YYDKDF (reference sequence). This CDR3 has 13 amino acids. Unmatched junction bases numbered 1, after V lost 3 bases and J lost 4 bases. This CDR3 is CATSRGQAYGYTF. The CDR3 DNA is TGTGCCACCAGCAGGGGACAGGCCTATGGCTACACCTTC. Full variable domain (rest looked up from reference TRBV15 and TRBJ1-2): DAMVIQNPRYQVTQFGKPVTLSCSQTLNHNVMYWYQQKSSQAPKLLFHYYDKDFNNEADTPDNFQSRRPNTSFCFLDIRSPGLGDTAMYLCATSRGQAYGYTFGSGTRLTVV.

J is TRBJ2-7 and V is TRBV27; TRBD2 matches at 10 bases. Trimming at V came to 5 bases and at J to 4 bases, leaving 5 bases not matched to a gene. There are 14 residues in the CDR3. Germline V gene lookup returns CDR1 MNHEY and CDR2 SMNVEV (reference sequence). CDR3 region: CASSPQTSGYEQYF. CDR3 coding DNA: TGTGCCAGCAGTCCGCAGACTAGCGGGTACGAGCAGTACTTC.

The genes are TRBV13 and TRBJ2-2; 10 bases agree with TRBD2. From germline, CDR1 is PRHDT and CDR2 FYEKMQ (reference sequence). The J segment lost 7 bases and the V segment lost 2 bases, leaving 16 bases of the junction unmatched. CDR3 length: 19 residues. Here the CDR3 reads CASSLNALAGELGHGELFF. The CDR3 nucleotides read TGTGCCAGCAGCTTAAACGCCCTAGCGGGAGAGTTAGGCCACGGGGAGCTGTTTTTT.

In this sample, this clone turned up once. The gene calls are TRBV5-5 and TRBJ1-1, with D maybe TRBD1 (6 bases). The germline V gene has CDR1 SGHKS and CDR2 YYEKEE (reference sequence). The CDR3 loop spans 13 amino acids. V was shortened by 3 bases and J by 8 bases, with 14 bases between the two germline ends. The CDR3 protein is CASSSWTVGEAFF. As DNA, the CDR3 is TGTGCCAGCAGCTCCTGGACAGTAGGGGAAGCTTTCTTT. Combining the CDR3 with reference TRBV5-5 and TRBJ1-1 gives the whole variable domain DAGVTQSPTHLIKTRGQQVTLRCSPISGHKSVSWYQQVLGQGPQFIFQYYEKEERGRGNFPDRFSARQFPNYSSELNVNALLLGDSALYLCASSSWTVGEAFFGQGTRLTVV.

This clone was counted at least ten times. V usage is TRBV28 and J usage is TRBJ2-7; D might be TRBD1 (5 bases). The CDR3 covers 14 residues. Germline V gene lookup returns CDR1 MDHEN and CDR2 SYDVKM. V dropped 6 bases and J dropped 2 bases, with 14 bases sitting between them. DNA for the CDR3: TGTGCCAGCAGACCGACAGCACCCCCCTACGAGCAGTACTTC. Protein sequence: CASRPTAPPYEQYF.

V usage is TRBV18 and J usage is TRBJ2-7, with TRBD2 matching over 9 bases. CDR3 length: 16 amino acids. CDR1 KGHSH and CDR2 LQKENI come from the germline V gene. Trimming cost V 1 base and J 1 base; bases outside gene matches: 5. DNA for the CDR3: TGTGCCAGCTCACCACGGCGGGAGGGGGGGTCCTACGAGCAGTACTTC. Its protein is CASSPRREGGSYEQYF.

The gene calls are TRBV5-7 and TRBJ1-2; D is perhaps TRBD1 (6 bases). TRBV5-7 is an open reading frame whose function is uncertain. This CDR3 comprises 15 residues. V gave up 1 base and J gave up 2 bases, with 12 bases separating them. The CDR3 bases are TGTGCCAGCAGCTTGACCGGGACAAAGAACTATGGCTACACCTTC. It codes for CASSLTGTKNYGYTF.

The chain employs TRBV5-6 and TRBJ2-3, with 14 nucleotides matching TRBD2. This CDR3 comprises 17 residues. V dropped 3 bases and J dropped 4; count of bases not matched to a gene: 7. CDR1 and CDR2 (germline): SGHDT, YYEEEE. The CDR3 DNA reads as TGTGCCAGCAGCTCACGACTAGCGGGAGGGGGAGCAGATACGCAGTATTTT. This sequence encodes CASSSRLAGGGADTQYF.

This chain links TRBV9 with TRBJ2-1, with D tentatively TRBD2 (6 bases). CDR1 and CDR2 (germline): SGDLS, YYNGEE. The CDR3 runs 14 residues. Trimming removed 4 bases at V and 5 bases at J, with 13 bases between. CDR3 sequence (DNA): TGTGCCAGCAGCCGTCTTCGGGGGAACAATGAGCAGTTCTTC. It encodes CASSRLRGNNEQFF.

The CDR3 DNA is TGTGCCAGCTCCCCCCAGCAGGAGGAGGGCACAGATACGCAGTATTTT. Translating it yields CASSPQQEEGTDTQYF. The V call is TRBV19, the J call TRBJ2-3, with D possibly matching TRBD2 (5 bases). The V end was cut by 9 bases, the J end by 1 base, with 20 bases between. This CDR3 has 16 amino acids. Germline V gives CDR1 LNHDA, CDR2 SQIVND (reference sequence).

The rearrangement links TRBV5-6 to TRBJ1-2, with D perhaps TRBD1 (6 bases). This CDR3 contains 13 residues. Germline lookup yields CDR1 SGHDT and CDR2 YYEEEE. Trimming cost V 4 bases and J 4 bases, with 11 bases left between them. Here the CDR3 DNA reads TGTGCCAGCAGCGTGGACAGAAGCTATGGCTACACCTTC. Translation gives CASSVDRSYGYTF.

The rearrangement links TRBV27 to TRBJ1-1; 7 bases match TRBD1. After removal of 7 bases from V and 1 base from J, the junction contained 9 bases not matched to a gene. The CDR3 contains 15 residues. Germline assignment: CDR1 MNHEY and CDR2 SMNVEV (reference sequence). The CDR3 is CASTSQGQSNTEAFF. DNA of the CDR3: TGTGCCAGCACCTCCCAGGGACAGTCGAACACTGAAGCTTTCTTT.

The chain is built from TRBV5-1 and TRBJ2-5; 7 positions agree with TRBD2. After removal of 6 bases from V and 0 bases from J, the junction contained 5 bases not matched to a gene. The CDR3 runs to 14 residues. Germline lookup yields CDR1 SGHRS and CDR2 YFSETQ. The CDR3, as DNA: TGCGCCAGCATGCGGGAGATTAACCAAGAGACCCAGTACTTC. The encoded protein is CASMREINQETQYF.

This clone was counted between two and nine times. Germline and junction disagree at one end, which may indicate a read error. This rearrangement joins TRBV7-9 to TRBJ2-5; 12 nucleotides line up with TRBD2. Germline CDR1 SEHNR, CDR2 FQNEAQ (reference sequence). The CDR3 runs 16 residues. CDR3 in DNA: TGTGCCAGCAGCCTAGCCCTGGGACTAGCGGGAGAGACCCAGTACTTC. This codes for CASSLALGLAGETQYF.

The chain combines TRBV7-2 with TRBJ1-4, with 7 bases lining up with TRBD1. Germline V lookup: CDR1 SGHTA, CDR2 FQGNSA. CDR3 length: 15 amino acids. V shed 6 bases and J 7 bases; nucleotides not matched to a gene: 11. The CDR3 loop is CASSYQGGAFEKLFF. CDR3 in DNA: TGTGCCAGCAGTTACCAAGGGGGCGCTTTTGAAAAACTGTTTTTT.

CDR3 in DNA: TGTGCCAGCAGTGTTCGGGGATCCTACAATGAGCAGTTCTTC. This codes for CASSVRGSYNEQFF. The J gene is TRBJ2-1, the V gene TRBV2; D may be TRBD2 (5 bases). Deletions cut 4 bases from V and 1 base from J, with 8 bases between. The length of the CDR3 is 14 residues. CDR1 SNHLY and CDR2 FYNNEI come from the germline V gene.

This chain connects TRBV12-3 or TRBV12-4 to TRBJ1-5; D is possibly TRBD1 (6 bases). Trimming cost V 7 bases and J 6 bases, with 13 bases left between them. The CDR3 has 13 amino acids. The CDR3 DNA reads TGTGCCAGCACCTCACAGGGATTTCAGCCCCAGCATTTT. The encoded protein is CASTSQGFQPQHF.

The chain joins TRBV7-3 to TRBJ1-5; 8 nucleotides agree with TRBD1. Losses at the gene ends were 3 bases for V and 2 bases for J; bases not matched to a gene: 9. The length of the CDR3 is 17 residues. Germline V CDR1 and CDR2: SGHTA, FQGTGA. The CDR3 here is CASSFKYVTGGNQPQHF. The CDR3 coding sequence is TGTGCCAGCAGCTTTAAGTACGTGACAGGGGGCAATCAGCCCCAGCATTTT.

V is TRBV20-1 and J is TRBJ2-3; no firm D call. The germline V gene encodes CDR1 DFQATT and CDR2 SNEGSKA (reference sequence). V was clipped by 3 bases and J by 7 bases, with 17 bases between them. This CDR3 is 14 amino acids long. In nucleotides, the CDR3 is TGCAGTGCTAGTCCAAGCCTGACACTGAATACGCAGTATTTT. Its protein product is CSASPSLTLNTQYF.

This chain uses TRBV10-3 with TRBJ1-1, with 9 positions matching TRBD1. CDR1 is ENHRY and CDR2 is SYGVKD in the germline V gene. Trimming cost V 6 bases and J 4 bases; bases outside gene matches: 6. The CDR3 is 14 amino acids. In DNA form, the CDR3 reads TGTGCCATCAGGGACAGGGGAGGAGTCACTGAAGCTTTCTTT. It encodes CAIRDRGGVTEAFF.